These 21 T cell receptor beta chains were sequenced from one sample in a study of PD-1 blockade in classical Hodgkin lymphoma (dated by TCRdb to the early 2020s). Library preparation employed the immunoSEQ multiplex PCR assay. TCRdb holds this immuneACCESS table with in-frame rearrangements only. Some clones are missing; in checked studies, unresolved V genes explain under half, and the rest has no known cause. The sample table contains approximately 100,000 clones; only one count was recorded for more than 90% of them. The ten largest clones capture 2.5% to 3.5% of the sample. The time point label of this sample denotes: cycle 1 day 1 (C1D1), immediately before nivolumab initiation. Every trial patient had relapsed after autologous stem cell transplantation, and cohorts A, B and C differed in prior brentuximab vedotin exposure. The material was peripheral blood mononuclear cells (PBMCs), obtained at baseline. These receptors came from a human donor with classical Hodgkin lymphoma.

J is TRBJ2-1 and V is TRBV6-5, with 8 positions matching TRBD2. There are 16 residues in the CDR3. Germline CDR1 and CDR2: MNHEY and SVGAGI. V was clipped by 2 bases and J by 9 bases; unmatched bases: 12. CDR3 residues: CASSYGGEREWVEQFF. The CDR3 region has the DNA TGTGCCAGCAGTTACGGGGGCGAGCGGGAGTGGGTTGAGCAGTTCTTC.

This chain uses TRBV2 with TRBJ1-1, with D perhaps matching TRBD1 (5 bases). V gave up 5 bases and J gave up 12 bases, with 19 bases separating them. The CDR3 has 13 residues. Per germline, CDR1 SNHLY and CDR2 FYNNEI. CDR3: CASSREWRGLTFF. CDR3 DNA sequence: TGTGCCAGCAGTAGGGAGTGGAGGGGTTTGACTTTCTTT.

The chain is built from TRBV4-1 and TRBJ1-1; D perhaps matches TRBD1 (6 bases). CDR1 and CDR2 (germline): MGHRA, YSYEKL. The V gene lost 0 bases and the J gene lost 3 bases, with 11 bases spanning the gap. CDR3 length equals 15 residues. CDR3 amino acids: CASSQEARGDTEAFF. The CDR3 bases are TGCGCCAGCAGCCAAGAAGCGAGGGGGGACACTGAAGCTTTCTTT.

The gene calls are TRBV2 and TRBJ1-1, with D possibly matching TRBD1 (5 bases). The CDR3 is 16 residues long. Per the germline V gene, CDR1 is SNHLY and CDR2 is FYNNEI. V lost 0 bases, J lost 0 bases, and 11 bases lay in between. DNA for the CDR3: TGTGCCAGCAGTGAAGCAGTGTACAGGATGAACACTGAAGCTTTCTTT. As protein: CASSEAVYRMNTEAFF.

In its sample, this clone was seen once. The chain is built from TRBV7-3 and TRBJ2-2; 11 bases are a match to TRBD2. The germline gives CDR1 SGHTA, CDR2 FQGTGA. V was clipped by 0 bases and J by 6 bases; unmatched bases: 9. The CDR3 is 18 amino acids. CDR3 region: CASSLTGPSGRRAGELFF. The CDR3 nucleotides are TGTGCCAGCAGCTTAACGGGACCTAGCGGGAGGAGAGCCGGGGAGCTGTTTTTT.

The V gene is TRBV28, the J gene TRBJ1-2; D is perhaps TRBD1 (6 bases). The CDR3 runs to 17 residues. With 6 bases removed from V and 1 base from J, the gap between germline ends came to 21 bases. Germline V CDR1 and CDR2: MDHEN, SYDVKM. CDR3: CASSHNDRRVFNYGYTF. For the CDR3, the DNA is TGTGCCAGCAGCCATAACGACAGGCGGGTTTTTAACTATGGCTACACCTTC.

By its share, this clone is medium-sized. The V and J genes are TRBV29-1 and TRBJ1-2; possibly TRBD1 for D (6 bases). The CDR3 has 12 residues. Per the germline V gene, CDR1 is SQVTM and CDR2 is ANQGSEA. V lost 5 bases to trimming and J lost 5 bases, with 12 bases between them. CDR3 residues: CSVPGDWYGYTF. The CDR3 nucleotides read TGCAGCGTTCCAGGGGACTGGTATGGCTACACCTTC.

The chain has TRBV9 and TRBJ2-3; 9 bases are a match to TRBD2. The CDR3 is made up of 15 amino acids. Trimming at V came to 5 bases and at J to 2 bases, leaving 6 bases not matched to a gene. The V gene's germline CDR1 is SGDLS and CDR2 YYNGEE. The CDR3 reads CASSPRGGATDTQYF. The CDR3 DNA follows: TGTGCCAGCAGTCCCCGCGGGGGGGCCACAGATACGCAGTATTTT.

The CDR3 here is CASSLIWTGSFRVGEQYF. In nucleotides, the CDR3 is TGTGCCAGCAGCTTAATTTGGACAGGGAGTTTTAGAGTTGGCGAGCAGTACTTC. J is TRBJ2-7 and V is TRBV5-4; 8 nucleotides line up with TRBD1. Germline CDR1 and CDR2: SGHNT and YYREEE (reference sequence). The CDR3 has 18 amino acids. Trimming at V came to 2 bases and at J to 6 bases, leaving 19 bases not matched to a gene.

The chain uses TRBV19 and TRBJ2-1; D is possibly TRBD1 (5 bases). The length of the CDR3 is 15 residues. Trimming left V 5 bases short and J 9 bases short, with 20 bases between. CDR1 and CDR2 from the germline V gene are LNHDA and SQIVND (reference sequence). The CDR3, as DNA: TGTGCCAGTAGTCCTCGGCGGACAATCAGTGGTGAGCAGTTCTTC. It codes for CASSPRRTISGEQFF.

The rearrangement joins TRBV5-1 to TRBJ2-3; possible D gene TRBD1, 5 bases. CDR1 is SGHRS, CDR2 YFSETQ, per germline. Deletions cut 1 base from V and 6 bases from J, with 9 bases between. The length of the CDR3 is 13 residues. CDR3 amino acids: CASSLSGPDTQYF. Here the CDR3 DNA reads TGCGCCAGCAGCTTGTCAGGGCCCGATACGCAGTATTTT.

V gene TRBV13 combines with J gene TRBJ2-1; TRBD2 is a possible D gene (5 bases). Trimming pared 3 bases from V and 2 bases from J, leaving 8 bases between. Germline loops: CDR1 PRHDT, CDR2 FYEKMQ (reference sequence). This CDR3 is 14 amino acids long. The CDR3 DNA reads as TGTGCCAGCAGCTTTATCGGGACCTACAATGAGCAGTTCTTC. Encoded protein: CASSFIGTYNEQFF.

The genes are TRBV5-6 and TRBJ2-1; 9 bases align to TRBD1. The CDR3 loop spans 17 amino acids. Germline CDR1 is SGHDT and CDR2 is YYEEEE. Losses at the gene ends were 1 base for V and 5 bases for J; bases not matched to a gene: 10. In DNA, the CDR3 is TGTGCCAGCAGCTTGTACTACCGGGACAGGGCCCACAATGAGCAGTTCTTC. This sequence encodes CASSLYYRDRAHNEQFF.

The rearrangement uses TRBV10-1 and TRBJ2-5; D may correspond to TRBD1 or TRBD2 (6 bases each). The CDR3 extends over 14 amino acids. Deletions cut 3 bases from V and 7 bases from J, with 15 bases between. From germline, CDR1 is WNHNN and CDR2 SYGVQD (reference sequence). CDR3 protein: CASSDGGGSGTQYF. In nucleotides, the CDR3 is TGCGCCAGCAGTGACGGGGGCGGCTCGGGGACCCAGTACTTC.

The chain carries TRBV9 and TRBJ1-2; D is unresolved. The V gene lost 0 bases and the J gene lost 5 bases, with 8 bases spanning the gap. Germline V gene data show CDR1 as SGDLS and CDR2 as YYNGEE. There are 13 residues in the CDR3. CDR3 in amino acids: CASSVDTDYGYTF. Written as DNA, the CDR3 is TGTGCCAGCAGCGTAGATACAGATTATGGCTACACCTTC.

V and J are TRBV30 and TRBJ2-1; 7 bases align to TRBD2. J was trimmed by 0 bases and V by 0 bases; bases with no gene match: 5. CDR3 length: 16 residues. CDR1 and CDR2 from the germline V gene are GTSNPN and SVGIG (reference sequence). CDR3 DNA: TGTGCCTGGAGTGTAGGGCTAGCGGACTCCTACAATGAGCAGTTCTTC. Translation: CAWSVGLADSYNEQFF.

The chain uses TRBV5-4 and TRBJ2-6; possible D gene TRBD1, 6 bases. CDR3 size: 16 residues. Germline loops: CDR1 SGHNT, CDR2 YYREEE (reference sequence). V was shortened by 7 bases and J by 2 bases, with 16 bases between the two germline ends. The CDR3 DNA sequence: TGTGCCAGCCAACAGGGAGTAGAAGCTGGGGCCAACGTCCTGACTTTC. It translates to CASQQGVEAGANVLTF.

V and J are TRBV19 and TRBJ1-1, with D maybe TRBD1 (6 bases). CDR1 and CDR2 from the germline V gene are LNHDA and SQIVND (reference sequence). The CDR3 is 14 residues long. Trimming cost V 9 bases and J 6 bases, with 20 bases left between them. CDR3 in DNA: TGTGCCAGCAAGCTATCGGGACAAAGTTCTGAAGCTTTCTTT. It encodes CASKLSGQSSEAFF.

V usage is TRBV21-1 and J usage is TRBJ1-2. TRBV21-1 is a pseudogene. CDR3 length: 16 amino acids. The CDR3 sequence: CASSECPEPRFYGYTF. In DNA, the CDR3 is TGTGCCAGCAGCGAGTGTCCGGAACCGCGATTCTATGGCTACACCTTC.

The chain's CDR3 is CASSLTGEETQYF. The CDR3 DNA reads TGTGCCAGCAGCTTGACGGGAGAAGAGACCCAGTACTTC. The genes are TRBV11-1 and TRBJ2-5; TRBD2 might be the D (6 bases). The CDR3 extends over 13 amino acids. Germline CDR1 SGHAT, CDR2 FQDESV (reference sequence). The germline V and J ends were trimmed by 3 bases and 3 bases, with 8 bases remaining between them.

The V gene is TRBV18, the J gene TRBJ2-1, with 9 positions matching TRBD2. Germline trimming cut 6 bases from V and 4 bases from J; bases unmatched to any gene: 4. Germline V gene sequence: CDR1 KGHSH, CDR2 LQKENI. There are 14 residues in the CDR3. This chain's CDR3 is CASSAGGPYNEQFF. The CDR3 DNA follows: TGTGCCAGCTCGGCGGGAGGGCCTTACAATGAGCAGTTCTTC.